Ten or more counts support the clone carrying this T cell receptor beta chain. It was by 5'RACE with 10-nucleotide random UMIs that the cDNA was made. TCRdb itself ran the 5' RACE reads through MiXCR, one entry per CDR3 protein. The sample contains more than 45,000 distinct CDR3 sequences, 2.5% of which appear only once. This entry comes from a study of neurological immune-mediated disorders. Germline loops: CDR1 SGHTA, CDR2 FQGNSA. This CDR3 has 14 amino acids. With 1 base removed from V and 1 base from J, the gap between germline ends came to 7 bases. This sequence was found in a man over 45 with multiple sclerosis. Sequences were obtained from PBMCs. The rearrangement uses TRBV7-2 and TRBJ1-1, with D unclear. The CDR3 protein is CASSLVAGNTEAFF. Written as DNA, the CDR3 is TGTGCCAGCAGCTTAGTAGCAGGGAACACTGAAGCTTTCTTT.